The 17 T cell receptor beta chains below come from one sample, sequenced in a study of post-analysis software for immune sequencing data. Regarding the study as a whole: Patients had higher frequencies than controls of about 5 TRBV segments, including TRBV5-6, TRBV5-1 and TRBV20-1.

Incorporated into the TCR beta cDNA libraries were unique molecular identifiers, which served to reduce PCR and sequencing biases. TCRdb passed the PCR reads through MiXCR, listing each CDR3 protein once. The table has some 450,000 distinct CDR3 sequences, over 35% seen once; the top ten hold roughly an eighth. No cognate antigen is known for these TCRs. Source material: blood. The source is a girl aged 10 to 17 with multiple sclerosis.

This chain joins TRBV4-2 and TRBJ2-5; D is tentatively TRBD1 or TRBD2 (5 bases each). The CDR3 runs 15 residues. V lost 4 bases and J lost 1, with 13 bases in between. The germline CDR1 and CDR2 sequences are LGHNA and YNFKEQ. The CDR3 coding sequence is TGTGCCAGCAGCCCCCGGGACGGATTCCAAGAGACCCAGTACTTC. Translating it yields CASSPRDGFQETQYF.

This clonotype has only a few counts. The CDR3 region has the DNA TGCGCCAGCAGCCAAACTCTAGGACAGGGTAGGTCTGAAGCTTTCTTT. Amino acids: CASSQTLGQGRSEAFF. The J gene is TRBJ1-1, the V gene TRBV4-1, with 8 bases matching TRBD1. J was trimmed by 6 bases and V by 2 bases; bases with no gene match: 11. Germline lookup yields CDR1 MGHRA and CDR2 YSYEKL. The CDR3 runs to 16 residues.

CDR3 residues: CASSRTSGSVGTDTQYF. CDR3 coding DNA: TGTGCCAGCAGCCGTACTAGCGGGAGCGTTGGCACAGATACGCAGTATTTT. The rearrangement joins TRBV7-2 to TRBJ2-3; 11 nucleotides align to TRBD2. The V and J ends lost 5 bases and 1 base, in that order; junction bases with no gene match: 8. CDR1 is SGHTA, CDR2 FQGNSA, per germline. The CDR3 covers 17 residues.

The chain couples TRBV28 to TRBJ1-1; weak D call: TRBD1 (5 bases). V lost 3 bases to trimming and J lost 4 bases, with 15 bases between them. The CDR3 is 15 residues long. From germline, CDR1 is MDHEN and CDR2 SYDVKM. The CDR3 region has the DNA TGTGCCAGCAGTTTGGCGGGGGACCGGGGCACTGAAGCTTTCTTT. This encodes CASSLAGDRGTEAFF. The entire variable domain, with the rest obtained from reference TRBV28 and TRBJ1-1, is as follows: DVKVTQSSRYLVKRTGEKVFLECVQDMDHENMFWYRQDPGLGLRLIYFSYDVKMKEKGDIPEGYSVSREKKERFSLILESASTNQTSMYLCASSLAGDRGTEAFFGQGTRLTVV.

This clonotype was detected only a few times. The CDR3: CASSFRGAALPPSTDTQYF. As DNA, the CDR3 is TGTGCCAGCAGCTTCCGGGGAGCGGCTCTCCCCCCTAGCACAGATACGCAGTATTTT. The rearrangement uses TRBV7-8 and TRBJ2-3; weak D call: TRBD2 (5 bases). Per germline, CDR1 SGHVS and CDR2 FQNEAQ. The CDR3 spans 19 residues. The V and J ends lost 3 bases and 0 bases respectively, with 22 bases between them.

This chain joins TRBV20-1 and TRBJ1-4, with 9 bases matching TRBD1. Germline CDR1 DFQATT, CDR2 SNEGSKA (reference sequence). The CDR3 loop spans 15 amino acids. Trimming took 6 bases from V and 8 from J; bases not matched to a gene: 13. The DNA for the CDR3 is TGCAGTGCGGGGACAGGGCCTCCCTACTTAGAAAAACTGTTTTTT. Translation: CSAGTGPPYLEKLFF.

V usage is TRBV27 and J usage is TRBJ1-4, with 8 positions matching TRBD1. The ends lost 6 bases at V and 2 bases at J; junction bases unmatched: 14. The CDR3 sequence is 18 residues long. Per the germline V gene, CDR1 is MNHEY and CDR2 is SMNVEV (reference sequence). The CDR3 DNA reads TGTGCCAGCAGGCGAATTCTCAGGGGGCGTAGGACTAATGAAAAACTGTTTTTT. Amino acids: CASRRILRGRRTNEKLFF.

The V and J genes are TRBV7-2 and TRBJ1-2; 9 bases line up with TRBD1. Germline CDR1 SGHTA, CDR2 FQGNSA. The junction had 7 bases not matched to a gene; V was cut back by 0 bases and J by 5 bases. The CDR3 runs to 16 residues. In DNA form, the CDR3 reads TGTGCCAGCAGCTTAGCCATGGGACAGGGAAGATATGGCTACACCTTC. Translated, it gives CASSLAMGQGRYGYTF.

The chain uses TRBV4-3 and TRBJ1-4; D call uncertain. CDR1 LGHNA and CDR2 YSLEER come from the germline V gene. This CDR3 spans 15 amino acids. Trimming cost V 0 bases and J 6 bases, with 11 bases left between them. CDR3: CASSQDPGSDEKLFF. The CDR3 DNA reads TGCGCCAGCAGCCAAGACCCAGGCAGTGATGAAAAACTGTTTTTT.

The V and J genes are TRBV28 and TRBJ2-4; TRBD2 aligns across 11 bases. The germline gives CDR1 MDHEN, CDR2 SYDVKM. This CDR3 region has 14 residues. Trimming removed 7 bases from V and 5 bases from J; junction bases left unmatched: 4. This chain's CDR3 is CASTPGLAENIQYF. The CDR3 region has the DNA TGTGCCAGCACCCCGGGACTAGCGGAAAACATTCAGTACTTC.

This clonotype has a single count. This CDR3 reads CASSSGTGGAHIQYF. The CDR3 nucleotides read TGTGCCAGCAGTTCGGGGACAGGGGGCGCCCACATTCAGTACTTC. The rearrangement joins TRBV28 to TRBJ2-4, with 12 bases that match TRBD1. CDR1 MDHEN and CDR2 SYDVKM come from the germline V gene. This CDR3 is 15 amino acids long. V gave up 4 bases and J gave up 8 bases; unmatched junction bases: 6. Full variable domain (rest looked up from reference TRBV28 and TRBJ2-4): DVKVTQSSRYLVKRTGEKVFLECVQDMDHENMFWYRQDPGLGLRLIYFSYDVKMKEKGDIPEGYSVSREKKERFSLILESASTNQTSMYLCASSSGTGGAHIQYFGAGTRLSVL.

The CDR3 region is CASTLDRAGGYTF. CDR3 sequence (DNA): TGTGCCAGCACCTTAGACAGGGCGGGCGGCTACACCTTC. The gene calls are TRBV28 and TRBJ1-2; 7 bases map to TRBD1. The CDR3 runs 13 residues. V lost 7 bases to trimming and J lost 8 bases; unmatched junction nucleotides: 10. Germline V gene data show CDR1 as MDHEN and CDR2 as SYDVKM.

This clonotype showed up just a few times. The chain employs TRBV7-3 and TRBJ1-1, with D perhaps matching TRBD1 (6 bases). CDR3 length: 19 amino acids. CDR1 is SGHTA and CDR2 is FQGTGA in the germline V gene. V was trimmed by 3 bases and J by 1 base, leaving 24 bases between them. The CDR3 DNA sequence: TGTGCCAGCAGCTTCCAACCGGGGTTTGGGGGCGCGGCGAACACTGAAGCTTTCTTT. Protein product: CASSFQPGFGGAANTEAFF.

In the case of this clonotype: Being one base from a much bigger clone, this may be a read error. The V gene is TRBV18, the J gene TRBJ2-5, with D unclear. V lost 4 bases to trimming and J lost 4 bases, with 10 bases between them. Per the germline V gene, CDR1 is KGHSH and CDR2 is LQKENI. The CDR3 consists of 13 residues. CDR3 sequence (DNA): TGTGCCAGCTCACGGCTAGTCGGAGAGACCCAGTACTTC. It specifies CASSRLVGETQYF.

This clonotype was observed a few times. This chain joins TRBV20-1 and TRBJ2-1; D gene unclear. CDR1 and CDR2 (germline): DFQATT, SNEGSKA (reference sequence). V dropped 3 bases and J dropped 0 bases, with 9 bases sitting between them. The CDR3 contains 14 residues. The CDR3 here is CSASGVSSYNEQFF. CDR3 sequence (DNA): TGCAGTGCTAGTGGGGTCAGCTCCTACAATGAGCAGTTCTTC.

V and J are TRBV5-1 and TRBJ1-5; 9 bases align to TRBD1. The CDR3 contains 15 residues. V was pared by 0 bases and J by 4 bases, with 2 bases of the junction left unmatched. Germline assignment: CDR1 SGHRS and CDR2 YFSETQ. The CDR3 DNA reads as TGCGCCAGCAGCTTGGAGGGACAGGGAAATCAGCCCCAGCATTTT. Translated: CASSLEGQGNQPQHF.

The CDR3 region has the DNA TGTGCCAGCAGCTCACAGGGGATTTCTAACTATGGCTACACCTTC. As protein: CASSSQGISNYGYTF. The V call is TRBV7-9, the J call TRBJ1-2; 7 bases are a match to TRBD1. The V gene's germline CDR1 is SEHNR and CDR2 FQNEAQ (reference sequence). Trimming removed 4 bases from V and 0 bases from J; junction bases left unmatched: 5. The CDR3 is made up of 15 amino acids.